This T cell receptor beta chain was found in a study of shared clonotypes between healthy human individuals. Overall study context: Each donor contributed plates that comprised three CD4 naive, three CD4 memory, two CD8 naive and one CD8 memory.

Per germline, CDR1 MGHDK and CDR2 SYGVNS. This CDR3 contains 16 residues. Trimming cost V 3 bases and J 2 bases; bases outside gene matches: 7. A deep-level run was used for the assay. Profiling relied on immunoSEQ multiplex PCR, and the TCRdb table lists in-frame clones only, not all of them. This table has more than 2 million clones, 95% appearing once. This clone is a singleton in its sample. The source is a man aged 18 to 29 in good health. This chain connects TRBV25-1 to TRBJ2-1; 7 bases are shared with TRBD1. The sample comprised naive CD4+ T cells sorted from blood. The sample's subset: CD45RA+ positively selected. The CDR3 protein is CASSDFRDRAYNEQFF. The CDR3 coding sequence is TGTGCCAGCAGTGATTTCCGGGACAGAGCCTACAATGAGCAGTTCTTC.